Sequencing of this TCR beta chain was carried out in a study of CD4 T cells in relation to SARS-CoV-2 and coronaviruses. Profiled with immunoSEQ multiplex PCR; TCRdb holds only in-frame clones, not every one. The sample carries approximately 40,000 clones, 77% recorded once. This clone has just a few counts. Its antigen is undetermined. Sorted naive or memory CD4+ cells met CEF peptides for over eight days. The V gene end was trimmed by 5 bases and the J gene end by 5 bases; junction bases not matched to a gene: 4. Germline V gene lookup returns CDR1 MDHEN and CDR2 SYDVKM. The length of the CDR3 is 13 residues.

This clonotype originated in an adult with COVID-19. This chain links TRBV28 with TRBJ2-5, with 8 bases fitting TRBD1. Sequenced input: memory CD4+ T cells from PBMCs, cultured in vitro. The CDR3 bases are TGTGCCAGCAGTCCCCGACAGGGGGAGACCCAGTACTTC. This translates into CASSPRQGETQYF.